A single sample gave rise to the 8 T cell receptor beta chains below, sequenced in a study of breast tumors, draining lymph nodes, adjacent tissues. The lymph nodes were axillary draining lymph nodes from breast cancer patients. TCRdb used MiXCR to reprocess the multiplex PCR reads, holding one entry per CDR3 protein. The data show 140,000 or so distinct CDR3 sequences, approximately 29% seen once. The sequenced sample consisted of axillary lymph node tissue. The receptors were sampled from a female donor with breast cancer. Some clones in this sample may be carry-over from other donors' samples.

This clonotype was detected only a few times. The rearrangement uses TRBV7-2 and TRBJ1-1, with D perhaps matching TRBD1 (6 bases). The germline V gene has CDR1 SGHTA and CDR2 FQGNSA. The CDR3 length is 14 residues. Trimming removed 2 bases from V and 5 bases from J, with 12 bases in between. The CDR3 reads CASSLSGRGTEAFF. The CDR3 DNA is TGTGCCAGCAGCTTATCCGGCAGGGGAACTGAAGCTTTCTTT.

A note on this clonotype: A clone one base away is much larger, so this may be a read error. The gene calls are TRBV27 and TRBJ2-3; 10 bases map to TRBD2. The V gene's germline CDR1 is MNHEY and CDR2 SMNVEV (reference sequence). CDR3 length: 16 amino acids. Losses at the gene ends were 8 bases for V and 6 bases for J; bases not matched to a gene: 14. The CDR3 DNA follows: TGTGCCAGCGGCCCTCTAGCGGGGGTTCCGGGGGATACGCAGTATTTT. This codes for CASGPLAGVPGDTQYF.

V gene TRBV14 combines with J gene TRBJ2-7, with a tentative D call TRBD2 (6 bases). Between the trimmed V and J ends, which lost 4 bases and 7 bases, there was a span of 23 bases. The germline V gene has CDR1 SGHDN and CDR2 FVKESK. The CDR3 has 16 residues. The CDR3 DNA is TGTGCCAGCAGCCGGGGCGGGATGAGCTCCTACAATGAGCAGTACGTC. Protein: CASSRGGMSSYNEQYV.

Remarks on this clonotype: A junction end diverges from the germline sequence, so it may reflect a read error. The V gene is TRBV14, the J gene TRBJ1-1; the D is unclear. This CDR3 has 13 residues. The V gene's germline CDR1 is SGHDN and CDR2 FVKESK. The CDR3 nucleotides are TGTGCCAGCAGCCCCCGTGGGAACACTGGAGCTTTCTTT. Translating gives CASSPRGNTGAFF.

This clonotype was recorded many times. This chain uses TRBV11-2 with TRBJ1-2, with D possibly being TRBD1 (5 bases). Trimming pared 2 bases from V and 5 bases from J, leaving 9 bases between. The CDR3 is 13 residues long. Germline CDR1 and CDR2: SGHAT and FQNNGV. The CDR3 loop is CASSLQQGYGYTF. The CDR3 DNA reads as TGTGCCAGCAGCTTACAGCAGGGTTATGGCTACACCTTC.

This clonotype occurred many times. The chain recombines TRBV20-1 with TRBJ1-1; 8 bases agree with TRBD1. V shed 6 bases, J shed 5 bases, and the junction held 8 bases outside the gene matches. In germline, CDR1 is DFQATT, CDR2 SNEGSKA (reference sequence). The length of the CDR3 is 13 residues. CDR3: CSALTGARTEAFF. The DNA of the CDR3 is TGCAGTGCCTTGACAGGGGCAAGGACTGAAGCTTTCTTT.

This clonotype was detected ten times or more. The chain's CDR3 is CASRVSGNQETQYF. The CDR3 region has the DNA TGTGCCAGCAGAGTGTCAGGAAACCAAGAGACCCAGTACTTC. The V gene is TRBV6-6, the J gene TRBJ2-5; D not resolved. The CDR3 runs 14 residues. Germline CDR1 MNHNY, CDR2 SVGAGI (reference sequence). V gave up 6 bases and J gave up 0 bases, with 11 bases separating them.

This clonotype was detected many times. V gene TRBV10-2 combines with J gene TRBJ1-6; D may be TRBD1 (6 bases). Germline CDR1 reads WSHSY; CDR2 reads SAAADI. V shed 2 bases and J shed 9 bases, with 17 bases lying between them. The CDR3 is 16 residues long. The CDR3 sequence is CASSEKGDKGGSPLHF. In DNA, the CDR3 is TGCGCCAGCAGTGAGAAGGGAGACAAGGGGGGTTCACCCCTCCACTTT.